This TCR beta chain appears in the sequencing data of a study of cytomegalovirus exposure and HLA in healthy donors (dated by TCRdb to the late 2010s). Looking at the study overall: According to an earlier analysis of a few hundred of the donors, about 179 million T cells yielded approximately 120 million unique TCR beta sequences and around 280 Gb of sequence data. An early release that covered about 600 HLA-typed donors contained approximately 320 gigabases of sequencing data and around 85 million unique TCR sequences. The genetic ancestry cluster associated with self-reported Caucasian donors included around four fifths of the approximately 430 genotyped donors. The study aimed to test whether signatures of past pathogen exposure could be identified by cataloging public T cell receptors. The study profiled the T cell repertoires of around 700 subjects by immunosequencing and related them to cytomegalovirus serostatus. Along with the approximately 620-subject first cohort, a separate validation cohort of more than 90 different subjects was used. To predict cytomegalovirus infection status, the study brought together high-throughput TCR immunosequencing, statistical association of individual TCRs with disease status, and machine learning. To study patterns of TCR occurrence, a later analysis re-analyzed previously published TCR beta repertoires from 666 donors and added high-resolution HLA genotyping. Rather than using new phenotypic data, the later analysis identified candidate immune exposures from TCR beta sequences and from how often those sequences occurred across donors. In an earlier analysis of about 590 of the donors, high-throughput TCR beta sequencing was used to judge whether each TCR beta V gene segment behaved as functional or pseudogenic. Donor age, sex, ethnicity and CMV serostatus were collected together with the repertoire data. A later genetic analysis took genome-wide SNP genotypes for about three fifths of the 666 donors and used that subset as a discovery cohort. All discovery cohort repertoires had been generated using a single sequencing platform. HLA typing included class I and class II loci at four-digit resolution. The number of typed donors differed by locus: about 629-640 for A, B, C, DRB1 and DQB1; 500 to 550 for DQA1; 606 for DPA1; and about 470 for DPB1. A handful of DR-DQ haplotypes were treated as single units for association and clustering because of strong linkage in the cohort. Among 398 genotyped donors of the cohort, an average of approximately 250,000 unique TCR beta nucleotide sequences were sequenced per donor, 15% to 20% of them non-productive. General conclusions and limits of the study: An earlier analysis of 450 to 750 of the donors showed that most TCR beta V segments appeared in productive rearrangements either about 87% or about 30% of the time, which broadly matched IMGT annotations. A later analysis found that most CMV-associated TCR beta chains appeared HLA-restricted, with HLA associations seemingly driven largely by CMV exposure. A later analysis reported that several top co-occurrence clusters appeared linked to parvovirus B19, influenza, CMV and Epstein-Barr virus. At a false discovery rate of 0.05, a later analysis linked some 17,000 TCR beta sequences to specific HLA alleles. The authors suggested that the approach could potentially be generalized to other disease states and immunological phenotypes. Assigning TCR associations to individual alleles was difficult when HLA alleles, especially DR and DQ, strongly co-occurred. A cluster of highly shared sequence variants was judged likely to be a technical artifact of the sequencing pipeline. This cohort had only TCR beta chains sequenced, and the lack of alpha or paired-chain data limited which features could be detected. A further reported finding was that TCR beta sequences accurately predicted the HLA-A and HLA-B alleles for most subjects in the first cohort. A later analysis found that TCR association rates varied across HLA loci, with DRB1 alleles showing the most associated TCRs and HLA-C alleles the fewest. Linkage disequilibrium might explain the correlated functional status among segregating V segments, but an unknown experimental factor could not be excluded. Compared with equally common non-associated chains, HLA-associated TCR beta chains in a later analysis were more clonally expanded and had lower generation probabilities. In vitro tests confirmed that a few of the cytomegalovirus-associated TCR beta chains recognize cytomegalovirus antigens. The 87-base-pair reads could not distinguish some IMGT-functional V segments, including TRBV6-2 and TRBV6-3, so those segments were excluded. HLA typing was unavailable for some donors at each locus, so association tests used only the typed subset. Cytomegalovirus status was reported to be diagnosed by the classifier with high specificity and sensitivity in both the original and validation cohorts. CMV serostatus was the only immune exposure information available for the cohort. Most TCR sequences were seen in very few donors, while some public TCRs were found in many individuals. Sequencing depth was assumed to be roughly uniform across donors in the presence/absence analyses, though that assumption may not hold. Approximately 18 rarely observed V segments, including chromosome 9 orphons, were excluded from the earlier analysis of some 590 of the donors because counts were too low. In a later genetic analysis, a missense DCLRE1C variant was associated with V-gene and J-gene trimming of TCR beta chains, and the association was replicated in an independent cohort. The study listed 164 TCR beta chains as associated with cytomegalovirus. A later genetic analysis reported fewer N-insertions in productive TCRs among donors in an Asian-associated ancestry cluster than the roughly 620-donor mean.

Trimming at the junction amounts to 4 bases on V and 4 bases on J, and the germline ends lie 18 bases apart. CDR3 length: 16 amino acids, cysteine to phenylalanine. The sequence is cut down to CDR3 DNA, 48 bases in frame from base 1. The germline V gene provides CDR1 SGHDN and CDR2 FVKESK. The cohort was made up of hundreds of healthy bone marrow donors. Cohort members were all nominally healthy when sampled, although unrecorded immune exposures were likely present. The donor was CMV seropositive and belonged to the group of more than 250 seropositive cohort members. Each donor provided a peripheral blood sample, and peripheral blood mononuclear cells were used for TCR beta sequencing. Genomic DNA was extracted from the blood cell samples with the Qiagen DNeasy Blood Extraction Kit. Of note for this clone: Its antigen target is currently unknown. Base qualities are not at hand, and no much larger clone is one base apart.

Library preparation used the immunoSEQ multiplex PCR assay. A mixture of 60 forward primers for TCR Vbeta segments and 13 reverse primers for TCR Jbeta segments was used in the multiplex PCR. A multiplex PCR assay on genomic DNA amplified the CDR3 region of rearranged TCR beta genes. Amplified TCR beta libraries were sequenced as 87-base-pair reads on the Illumina HiSeq System. Per the source publication's procedure: Across the 700 or so repertoires, a later analysis counted 75 million to 90 million unique TCR beta chains, around 11 million of which were shared by at least two donors. A nearest-neighbor algorithm error-corrected the raw reads and collapsed the reads into unique sequences, merging closely related sequences to remove PCR and sequencing errors. V, D and J gene segments were assigned by aligning CDR3 sequences to IMGT reference sequences. Each retained sequence needed at least a six-nucleotide match to both a V gene segment and a J gene segment. A rearrangement counted as productive if the CDR3 had no stop codons and remained in frame with V and J, and every other rearrangement counted as non-productive. Following IMGT convention, CDR3 was defined as the stretch from the second conserved V-encoded cysteine up to the conserved J-encoded phenylalanine. The earlier analysis of a few hundred of the donors excluded sequences that lacked an unambiguous match to a single V gene segment. In an earlier analysis of several hundred of the donors, V segments were called functional above 56.7% productive rearrangements and were called segregating when the between-donor standard deviation exceeded 5%. A statistical classification framework was developed to diagnose cytomegalovirus status using the catalog of TCR beta chain sequences. In a later analysis, V and J genes were assigned by comparing TCR nucleotide sequences against IMGT/GENE-DB human TR gene sequences. The TCRdist pipeline was used in a later analysis to assign CDR3 sequences and most-parsimonious VDJ recombination scenarios. In a later analysis, each TCR beta chain was defined by its CDR3 amino acid sequence together with its V-gene family, and reads lacking a unique V-gene family were excluded. In a later analysis, nearly 600 highly shared, low-generation-probability nucleotide sequences were removed to address suspected cross-contamination and a sequencing artifact. In a later analysis, a clonal expansion index was calculated for each public chain from normalized within-repertoire ranks of inferred template counts. In a later analysis, generation probabilities were computed using a VDJ recombination model fitted to out-of-frame rearrangements, and the results were checked against IGoR. Hypergeometric tests were used in a later analysis to score TCR-TCR, TCR-HLA and TCR-CMV co-occurrence, with a repertoire-size bias correction applied to the TCR pairs. To estimate false discovery rates, a later analysis permuted the HLA or CMV assignments 20 times. In a later analysis, co-occurring TCRs were grouped using DBSCAN, and TCRdist sequence similarity was added for clustering within HLA-allele-positive subsets. For co-occurrence clustering, repertoires with fewer than 30,000 or more than 120,000 public chains were excluded, along with five repertoires with anomalous nucleotide sharing. Sourced from immuneACCESS, this table was stored by TCRdb with only in-frame sequences that have V and J called. A share of the clones is absent; for the studies checked, an unresolved V gene accounts for under half, and the remainder has no known explanation. Clone size and the V and J calls come from that table; the DNA yielded D and trimming. This sample gives around 200,000 clones in total; roughly 81% of them show up just once. Jointly, the top ten make up around 3.3% of the sample.

The receptor was derived from a woman aged 30 to 39 in good health and CMV-seropositive. The material sequenced was PBMCs. The V gene is TRBV14 and the J gene is TRBJ2-3; TRBD2 is possibly the D segment (5 matching bases). Read as DNA, the sequence is TGTGCCAGCAGCCTACCCGCGAGGGCTAGTGCAGATACGCAGTATTTT. This gives the protein CASSLPARASADTQYF.